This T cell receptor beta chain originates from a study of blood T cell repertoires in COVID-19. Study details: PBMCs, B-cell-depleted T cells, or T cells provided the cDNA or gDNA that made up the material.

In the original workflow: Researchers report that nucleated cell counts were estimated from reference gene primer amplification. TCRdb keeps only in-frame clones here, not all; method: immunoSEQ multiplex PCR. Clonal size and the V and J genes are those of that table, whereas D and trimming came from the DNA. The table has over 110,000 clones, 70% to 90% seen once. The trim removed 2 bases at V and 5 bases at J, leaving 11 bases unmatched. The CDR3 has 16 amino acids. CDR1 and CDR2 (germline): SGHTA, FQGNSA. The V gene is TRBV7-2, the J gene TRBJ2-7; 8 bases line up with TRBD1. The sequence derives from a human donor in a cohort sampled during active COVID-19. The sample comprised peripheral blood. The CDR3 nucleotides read TGTGCCAGCAGCTTAAAGAGGCAGGGGGCTTGGGACGAGCAGTACTTC. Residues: CASSLKRQGAWDEQYF.